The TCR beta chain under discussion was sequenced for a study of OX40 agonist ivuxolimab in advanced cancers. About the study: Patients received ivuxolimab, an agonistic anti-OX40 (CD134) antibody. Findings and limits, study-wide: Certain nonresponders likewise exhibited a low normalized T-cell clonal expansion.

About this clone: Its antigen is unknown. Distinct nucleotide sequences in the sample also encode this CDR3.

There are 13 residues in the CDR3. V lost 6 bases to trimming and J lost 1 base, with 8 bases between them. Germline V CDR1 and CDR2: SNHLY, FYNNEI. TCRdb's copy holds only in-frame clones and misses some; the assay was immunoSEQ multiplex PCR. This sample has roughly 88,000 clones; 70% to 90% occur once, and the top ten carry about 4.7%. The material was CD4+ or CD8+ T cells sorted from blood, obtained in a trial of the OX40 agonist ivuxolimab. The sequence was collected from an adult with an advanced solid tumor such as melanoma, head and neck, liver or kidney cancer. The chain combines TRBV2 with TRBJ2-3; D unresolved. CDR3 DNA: TGTGCCAGCAGCCTTGCAGGCACAGATACGCAGTATTTT. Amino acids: CASSLAGTDTQYF.